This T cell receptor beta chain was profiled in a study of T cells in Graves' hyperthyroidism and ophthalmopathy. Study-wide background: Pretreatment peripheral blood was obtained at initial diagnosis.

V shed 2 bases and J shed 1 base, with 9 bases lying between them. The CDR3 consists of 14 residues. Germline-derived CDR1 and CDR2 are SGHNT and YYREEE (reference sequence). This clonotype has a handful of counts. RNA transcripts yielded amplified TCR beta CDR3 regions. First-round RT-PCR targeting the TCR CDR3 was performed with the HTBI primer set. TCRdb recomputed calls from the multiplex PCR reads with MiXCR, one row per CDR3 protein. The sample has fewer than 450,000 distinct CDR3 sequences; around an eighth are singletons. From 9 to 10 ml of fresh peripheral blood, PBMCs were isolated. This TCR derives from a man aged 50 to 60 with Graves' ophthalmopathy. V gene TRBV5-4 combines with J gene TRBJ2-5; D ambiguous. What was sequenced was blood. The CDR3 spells CASSFRSFQETQYF. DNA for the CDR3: TGTGCCAGCAGCTTTCGCTCCTTCCAAGAGACCCAGTACTTC.